In this sample, the clone carrying this T cell receptor (beta chain) turned up a few times. The data originate from a study of blood T cell repertoires in COVID-19. Per the study methods: Amplification from reference gene primers served as the basis for estimated nucleated cell counts. The repertoire was sequenced with immunoSEQ multiplex PCR; TCRdb's copy has only in-frame clones and lacks some. V and J calls plus clone size are reproduced from that table; the DNA served to infer D and trimming. The sample carries around 99,000 clones, 70% to 90% recorded once. Trimming took 5 bases from V and 4 from J, leaving 29 bases between them. Germline assignment: CDR1 MNHGY and CDR2 SAAAGT. The CDR3 extends over 19 amino acids.

The source of this sequence is a man between 40 and 49 years old with active or convalescent COVID-19. Sample: peripheral blood. This chain uses TRBV6-8 with TRBJ1-2; D not resolved. CDR3 DNA sequence: TGTGCCAGCAGTAATCCGGCTCTCTATTTACTCGTCGTAGCCTATGGCTACACCTTC. Protein product: CASSNPALYLLVVAYGYTF.